The source of this T cell receptor (beta chain) is a study of spatial heterogeneity in lung cancer. General study results and limits: It was found that expanded intratumoral alpha and beta TCR counts tracked tumor mutation counts.

V was trimmed by 0 bases and J by 6 bases, leaving 7 bases between them. The CDR3 spans 12 residues. CDR1 and CDR2 (germline): SGHRS, YFSETQ. This sample's time point: sample taken at primary tumor resection. TCRdb fed the 5' RACE reads into MiXCR, producing one record per CDR3 protein. The data hold about 5,000 distinct CDR3 sequences, with about 12% observed a single time. This clonotype is labeled as medium-sized (0.01 to 0.1%). Its specificity is unknown. This sample comprised lung tumor tissue, obtained at surgery. This TCR was recovered from a female donor with early-stage non-small cell lung cancer. The rearrangement uses TRBV5-1 and TRBJ2-7, with a tentative D call TRBD2 (5 bases). CDR3 coding DNA: TGCGCCAGCAGCTTGGCAACTAGCGAGCAGTACTTC. It is translated as CASSLATSEQYF.